One sample yielded the 9 T cell receptor beta chains listed below, sequenced in a study of blood T cells in healthy people across ages. The authors ran a second PCR of about 7 to 11 cycles using a sample-barcoded 5' primer and a J-beta primer mix. MiXCR, applied by TCRdb to the 5' RACE reads, yields one record per CDR3 protein. Of just under 550,000 distinct CDR3 sequences in the sample, around 24% were seen once. The same sample was also studied in work on T cells of mothers and their children.

The specimen was blood. All receptors derive from a boy younger than 18 in good health.

This clonotype has just a few counts. The rearrangement links TRBV27 to TRBJ1-2; D uncertain. V was pared by 4 bases and J by 6 bases, with 6 bases between. Germline CDR1 is MNHEY and CDR2 is SMNVEV (reference sequence). This CDR3 comprises 11 residues. The CDR3: CASSSGNGYTF. For the CDR3, the DNA is TGTGCCAGCAGTTCCGGGAATGGCTACACCTTC.

This clonotype was detected only a few times. The V gene is TRBV13, the J gene TRBJ2-5, with TRBD1 matching over 9 bases. The J call is doubtful: the DNA matches TRBJ2-7 better. The CDR3 loop spans 15 amino acids. CDR1 and CDR2 (germline): PRHDT, FYEKMQ (reference sequence). CDR3 coding DNA: TGTGCCAGCAGCGGCCGGGGACAGGGATGGTACGAGCAGTACTTC. It yields the protein CASSGRGQGWYEQYF.

This chain connects TRBV7-2 to TRBJ2-7, with D maybe TRBD2 (5 bases). V lost 5 bases and J lost 0, with 14 bases in between. The CDR3 contains 15 residues. Germline V CDR1 and CDR2: SGHTA, FQGNSA. CDR3 region: CASSLSREVSYEQYF. CDR3 nucleotide sequence: TGTGCCAGCAGCCTCAGCCGGGAAGTCTCCTACGAGCAGTACTTC.

The rearrangement links TRBV28 to TRBJ1-4; D is ambiguous. Per the germline V gene, CDR1 is MDHEN and CDR2 is SYDVKM. Deletions cut 3 bases from V and 2 bases from J, with 7 bases between. This CDR3 spans 14 amino acids. The CDR3 nucleotides are TGTGCCAGCAGTTTTTATTTGACTAATGAAAAACTGTTTTTT. It translates to CASSFYLTNEKLFF.

This clonotype showed up just a few times. The chain employs TRBV30 and TRBJ2-2; the match to TRBD2 covers 8 bases. CDR1 is GTSNPN, CDR2 SVGIG, per germline (reference sequence). V lost 0 bases, J lost 2 bases, and 5 bases stayed unmatched. This CDR3 has 16 residues. CDR3 coding DNA: TGTGCCTGGAGTGTAATCGGGGGGGCTAACACCGGGGAGCTGTTTTTT. This gives the protein CAWSVIGGANTGELFF.

In DNA form, the CDR3 reads TGTGCCAGCAGGACGGACAGGTTCTTGAATTCACCCCTCCACTTT. This sequence encodes CASRTDRFLNSPLHF. The V and J genes are TRBV28 and TRBJ1-6; 7 nucleotides match TRBD1. Germline lookup yields CDR1 MDHEN and CDR2 SYDVKM. The trim removed 6 bases at V and 7 bases at J, leaving 9 bases unmatched. The CDR3 runs to 15 residues.

A note on this clonotype: A much larger clone differs by one base, so this may be a read error. The chain is built from TRBV20-1 and TRBJ2-7; D gene uncertain. CDR1 is DFQATT and CDR2 is SNEGSKA in the germline V gene (reference sequence). This CDR3 has 15 amino acids. CDR3 coding DNA: TGCGGTGCTAGAGTGGAAGACCACACCAATTACGAGCAGTACTTC. Protein: CGARVEDHTNYEQYF.

Points on this clonotype: The junction departs from germline at one end; a sequencing error may be responsible. The chain combines TRBV3-1 with TRBJ2-5; D perhaps matches TRBD1 (5 bases). The DNA end lines up better with TRBJ2-7; the J call may be wrong. CDR1 LGHDT and CDR2 YNNKEL come from the germline V gene (reference sequence). This CDR3 region has 14 residues. CDR3 sequence reads: CAGSQVGQSYEQYF. The CDR3 bases are TGTGCCGGCAGCCAAGTCGGACAATCTTACGAGCAGTACTTC.

This clonotype appeared a few times. The J gene is TRBJ1-5, the V gene TRBV3-1; 11 positions match TRBD1. With 5 bases clipped from V and 6 bases from J, the junction kept 6 bases outside the gene matches. The CDR3 consists of 15 residues. CDR1 LGHDT and CDR2 YNNKEL come from the germline V gene (reference sequence). CDR3 in amino acids: CASSLDRGLSQPQHF. The CDR3 DNA reads TGTGCCAGCAGCTTGGACAGGGGGCTGAGTCAGCCCCAGCATTTT.